The 21 T cell receptor beta chains given below trace back to one sample, sequenced in a study of OX40 agonist ivuxolimab in advanced cancers. TCRdb's table, derived via immunoSEQ multiplex PCR, lists solely in-frame clones and lacks some. The sample has roughly 110,000 clones, around 93% seen once; the top ten hold about 1.2%. The material was CD4+ or CD8+ T cells sorted from blood, obtained in a trial of the OX40 agonist ivuxolimab. The receptors derive from an adult with an advanced solid tumor such as melanoma, head and neck, liver or kidney cancer.

CDR3 region: CASSFMLTRDGYTF. CDR3 coding DNA: TGTGCCAGCAGTTTCATGTTAACCCGTGATGGCTACACCTTC. The chain joins TRBV28 to TRBJ1-2; D is uncertain. The length of the CDR3 is 14 residues. Trimming shortened V by 3 bases and J by 6 bases, and 14 bases separated the two germline ends. CDR1 and CDR2 from the germline V gene are MDHEN and SYDVKM.

The chain combines TRBV6-6 with TRBJ2-1; D perhaps matches TRBD1 (6 bases). From germline, CDR1 is MNHNY and CDR2 SVGAGI (reference sequence). The germline V and J ends were trimmed by 2 bases and 5 bases, with 16 bases remaining between them. The CDR3 is 16 amino acids. The CDR3 nucleotides are TGTGCCAGCAGTTACCCCAGGGGCGGTACCAACAATGAGCAGTTCTTC. Translating gives CASSYPRGGTNNEQFF.

In nucleotides, the CDR3 is TGTGCCAGTACCCCTGGACTAGCGGATTCCTACGAGCAGTACTTC. It is translated as CASTPGLADSYEQYF. The gene calls are TRBV19 and TRBJ2-7; 10 bases match TRBD2. This CDR3 region has 15 residues. Germline loops: CDR1 LNHDA, CDR2 SQIVND (reference sequence). V lost 7 bases, J lost 1 base, and 7 bases stayed unmatched.

This clone has just one count. This chain connects TRBV19 to TRBJ2-1; 8 bases map to TRBD2. The V segment lost 5 bases and the J segment 9 bases; nucleotides outside the gene matches: 12. The CDR3 extends over 15 amino acids. CDR1 and CDR2 from the germline V gene are LNHDA and SQIVND (reference sequence). The CDR3 DNA reads TGTGCCAGTAGTCGGACTAGCCGGGTCCGGGGTGAGCAGTTCTTC. Encoded protein: CASSRTSRVRGEQFF.

The V and J genes are TRBV18 and TRBJ1-5; D is uncertain. The germline V gene has CDR1 KGHSH and CDR2 LQKENI. The CDR3 covers 14 residues. Deletions cut 0 bases from V and 8 bases from J, with 11 bases between. CDR3 nucleotide sequence: TGTGCCAGCTCACCACCTGGACGGGGAGAGCCCCAGCATTTT. Translation gives CASSPPGRGEPQHF.

V is TRBV19 and J is TRBJ2-6; 9 bases map to TRBD1. The V gene end was trimmed by 5 bases and the J gene end by 0 bases; junction bases not matched to a gene: 5. From germline, CDR1 is LNHDA and CDR2 SQIVND (reference sequence). The CDR3 extends over 17 amino acids. CDR3 DNA sequence: TGTGCCAGTAGTCAAGGGACAGGGTACTCTGGGGCCAACGTCCTGACTTTC. Amino acids: CASSQGTGYSGANVLTF.

The gene calls are TRBV11-2 and TRBJ2-7; 9 bases fit TRBD1. The V gene's germline CDR1 is SGHAT and CDR2 FQNNGV. Trimming took 1 base from V and 2 from J; bases not matched to a gene: 3. The CDR3 has 15 residues. The CDR3 nucleotides are TGTGCCAGCAGCTTAGCGACAGGGGGAACCTACGAGCAGTACTTC. The encoded protein is CASSLATGGTYEQYF.

V and J are TRBV19 and TRBJ2-2; 8 bases line up with TRBD1. Germline lookup yields CDR1 LNHDA and CDR2 SQIVND (reference sequence). V gave up 7 bases and J gave up 3 bases; unmatched junction bases: 10. The CDR3 covers 16 residues. CDR3 amino acids: CASNKPGTGDTGELFF. For the CDR3, the DNA is TGTGCCAGTAACAAACCCGGGACAGGAGACACCGGGGAGCTGTTTTTT. Looking up the rest from reference TRBV19 and TRBJ2-2 gives the full variable domain: DGGITQSPKYLFRKEGQNVTLSCEQNLNHDAMYWYRQDPGQGLRLIYYSQIVNDFQKGDIAEGYSVSREKKESFPLTVTSAQKNPTAFYLCASNKPGTGDTGELFFGEGSRLTVL.

This rearrangement joins TRBV27 to TRBJ2-5, with 9 bases identical to TRBD2. Per germline, CDR1 MNHEY and CDR2 SMNVEV (reference sequence). The CDR3 consists of 16 residues. V lost 6 bases to trimming and J lost 5 bases; unmatched junction nucleotides: 13. The DNA for the CDR3 is TGTGCCAGCAGGTTAGGTGGTAGCGGGGGACGGGAGACCCAGTACTTC. Its translation is CASRLGGSGGRETQYF.

The chain combines TRBV5-1 with TRBJ1-4; D ambiguous. The CDR3 runs 15 residues. With 0 bases removed from V and 3 bases from J, the gap between germline ends came to 9 bases. Germline values: CDR1 SGHRS, CDR2 YFSETQ. The CDR3 nucleotides read TGCGCCAGCAGCTTGGGTGGATCGGCTAATGAAAAACTGTTTTTT. Protein: CASSLGGSANEKLFF.

This clone came up once. The CDR3 DNA sequence: TGTGCCATCAGAGGGGGACTAGCGGACTCCTACGAGCAGTACTTC. Amino acid sequence: CAIRGGLADSYEQYF. The genes are TRBV10-3 and TRBJ2-5, with 11 bases aligning to TRBD2. The J call may be faulty, since TRBJ2-7 better matches the DNA end. Germline-derived CDR1 and CDR2 are ENHRY and SYGVKD. This CDR3 is 15 amino acids long.

This sequence joins TRBV9 and TRBJ2-5; D is undetermined. The CDR3 sequence is 14 residues long. Germline lookup yields CDR1 SGDLS and CDR2 YYNGEE. V lost 0 bases and J lost 7, with 13 bases in between. Here the CDR3 reads CASSVAPGSGTQYF. The CDR3 coding sequence is TGTGCCAGCAGCGTAGCTCCTGGGTCAGGGACCCAGTACTTC.

The J gene is TRBJ2-7, the V gene TRBV5-1; tentatively, D is TRBD2 (5 bases). CDR3 length: 15 residues. Trimming cost V 1 base and J 2 bases, with 13 bases left between them. Germline lookup yields CDR1 SGHRS and CDR2 YFSETQ. In nucleotides, the CDR3 is TGCGCCAGCAGCTTGCAGGCTGGGAGAACCTACGAGCAGTACTTC. Protein sequence: CASSLQAGRTYEQYF.

This rearrangement joins TRBV18 to TRBJ1-3, with 7 bases aligning to TRBD1. This CDR3 is built from 15 residues. The V and J ends lost 6 bases and 3 bases, in that order; junction bases with no gene match: 8. Germline CDR1 is KGHSH and CDR2 is LQKENI. The CDR3 here is CASSPTGAGGNTIYF. The CDR3 nucleotides read TGTGCCAGCTCGCCCACAGGGGCGGGTGGAAACACCATATATTTT.

V is TRBV7-5 and J is TRBJ2-7; the table's D gene call, TRBD1, was not cross checked with the DNA. TRBV7-5 is a pseudogene locus. The CDR3 extends over 15 amino acids. Here the CDR3 reads CARSPPTGGTYEQYF. The CDR3 DNA follows: TGTGCCAGAAGCCCTCCGACAGGGGGTACCTACGAGCAGTACTTC.

The chain combines TRBV27 with TRBJ1-6, with 9 bases aligning to TRBD1. The CDR3 totals 13 residues. The V segment lost 5 bases and the J segment 12 bases; nucleotides outside the gene matches: 5. CDR1 and CDR2 (germline): MNHEY, SMNVEV (reference sequence). This CDR3 reads CASSVTGGLPLHF. For the CDR3, the DNA is TGTGCCAGCAGTGTCACAGGGGGCTTACCCCTCCACTTT.

This clone was recorded a few times. The chain couples TRBV29-1 to TRBJ2-3, with a possible D match to TRBD2 (6 bases). V was cut by 5 bases and J by 0 bases, with 9 bases left in between. CDR1 is SQVTM, CDR2 ANQGSEA, per germline. The CDR3 runs 13 residues. CDR3 coding DNA: TGCAGCGTTTGGGGGGAGAGCACAGATACGCAGTATTTT. This gives the protein CSVWGESTDTQYF.

The chain employs TRBV6-6 and TRBJ2-2; 8 bases fit TRBD2. With 4 bases clipped from V and 2 bases from J, the junction kept 3 bases outside the gene matches. CDR1 MNHNY and CDR2 SVGAGI come from the germline V gene (reference sequence). The CDR3 spans 15 residues. CDR3 DNA sequence: TGTGCCAGCAGTTCGGCGGGAGGAAACACCGGGGAGCTGTTTTTT. Amino acid sequence: CASSSAGGNTGELFF.

This clone showed up just once. The chain couples TRBV5-1 to TRBJ1-3; D is perhaps TRBD1 (5 bases). CDR1 SGHRS and CDR2 YFSETQ come from the germline V gene. Trimming took off 0 bases at V and 6 bases at J, with 13 bases between the two ends. The CDR3 loop spans 15 amino acids. CDR3 residues: CASSLGQGRENTIYF. CDR3 sequence (DNA): TGCGCCAGCAGCTTGGGGCAGGGCCGTGAAAACACCATATATTTT.

This chain joins TRBV5-4 and TRBJ1-1, with D unresolved. Trimming cost V 1 base and J 0 bases, with 10 bases left between them. Germline V gene data show CDR1 as SGHNT and CDR2 as YYREEE (reference sequence). There are 15 residues in the CDR3. This CDR3 is CASSLTEGLNTEAFF. Here the CDR3 DNA reads TGTGCCAGCAGCTTGACGGAGGGCTTGAACACTGAAGCTTTCTTT. Full variable domain (rest looked up from reference TRBV5-4 and TRBJ1-1): ETGVTQSPTHLIKTRGQQVTLRCSSQSGHNTVSWYQQALGQGPQFIFQYYREEENGRGNFPPRFSGLQFPNYSSELNVNALELDDSALYLCASSLTEGLNTEAFFGQGTRLTVV.

This clone was seen once. V gene TRBV18 combines with J gene TRBJ1-5; D gene unclear. The CDR3 sequence is 15 residues long. CDR1 is KGHSH and CDR2 is LQKENI in the germline V gene. Trimming removed 5 bases at V and 2 bases at J, with 13 bases between. The CDR3 DNA follows: TGTGCCAGCTCAAACCCGAATGACGGCAATCAGCCCCAGCATTTT. Translating it yields CASSNPNDGNQPQHF.